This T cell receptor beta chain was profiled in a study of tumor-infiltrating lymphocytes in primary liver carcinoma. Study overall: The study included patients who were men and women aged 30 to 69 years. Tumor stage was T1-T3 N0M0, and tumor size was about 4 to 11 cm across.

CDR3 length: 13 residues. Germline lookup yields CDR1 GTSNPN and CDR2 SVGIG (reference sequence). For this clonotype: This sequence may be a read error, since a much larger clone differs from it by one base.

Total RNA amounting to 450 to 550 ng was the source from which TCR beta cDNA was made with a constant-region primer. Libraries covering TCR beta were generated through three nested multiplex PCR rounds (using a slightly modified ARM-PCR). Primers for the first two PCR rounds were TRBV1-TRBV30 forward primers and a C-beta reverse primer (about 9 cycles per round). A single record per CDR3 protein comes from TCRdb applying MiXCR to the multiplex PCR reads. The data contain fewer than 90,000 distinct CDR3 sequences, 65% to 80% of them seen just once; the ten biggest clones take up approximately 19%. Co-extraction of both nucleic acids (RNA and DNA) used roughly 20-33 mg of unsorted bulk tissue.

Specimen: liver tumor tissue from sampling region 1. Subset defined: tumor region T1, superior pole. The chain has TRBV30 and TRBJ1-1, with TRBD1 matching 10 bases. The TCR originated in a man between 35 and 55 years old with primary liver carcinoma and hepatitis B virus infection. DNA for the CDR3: TGTGCCTGGTGGACAGGGGGAGTCACTGAAGCTATCTTT. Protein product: CAWWTGGVTEAIF.